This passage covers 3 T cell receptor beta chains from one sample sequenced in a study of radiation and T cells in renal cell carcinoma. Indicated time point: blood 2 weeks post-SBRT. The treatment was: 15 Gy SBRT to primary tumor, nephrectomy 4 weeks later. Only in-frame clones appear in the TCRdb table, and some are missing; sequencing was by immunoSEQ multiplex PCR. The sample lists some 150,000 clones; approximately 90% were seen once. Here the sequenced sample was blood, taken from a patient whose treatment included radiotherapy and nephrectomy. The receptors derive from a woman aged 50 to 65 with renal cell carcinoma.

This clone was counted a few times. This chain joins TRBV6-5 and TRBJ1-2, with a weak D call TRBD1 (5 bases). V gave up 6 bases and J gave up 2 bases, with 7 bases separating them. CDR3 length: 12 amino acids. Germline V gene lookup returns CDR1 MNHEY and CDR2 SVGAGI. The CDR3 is CASRGRNYGYTF. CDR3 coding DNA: TGTGCCAGCAGGGGACGGAACTATGGCTACACCTTC.

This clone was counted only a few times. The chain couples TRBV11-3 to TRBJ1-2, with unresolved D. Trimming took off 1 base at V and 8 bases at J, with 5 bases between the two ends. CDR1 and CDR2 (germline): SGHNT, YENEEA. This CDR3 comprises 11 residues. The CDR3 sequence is CASSLVDGYTF. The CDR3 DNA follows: TGTGCCAGCAGCTTAGTTGACGGCTACACCTTC.

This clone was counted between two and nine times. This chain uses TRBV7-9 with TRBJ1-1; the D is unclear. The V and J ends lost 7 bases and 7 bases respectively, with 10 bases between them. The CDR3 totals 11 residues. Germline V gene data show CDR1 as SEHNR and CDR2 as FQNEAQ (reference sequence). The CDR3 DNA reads TGTGCCAGCAACAGAGACGGTGAAGCTTTCTTT. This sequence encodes CASNRDGEAFF.